The 10 T cell receptor beta chains given below trace back to one sample, sequenced in a study of Ad26.COV2.S vaccination and SARS-CoV-2 variants. Described treatment: over 15 received Ad26.COV2.S at low or high dose, single or two shots; about 5 received placebo; per-sample allocation not given. Collection of samples fell on day 63 after the first vaccine or placebo injection. TCRdb's table, derived via immunoSEQ multiplex PCR, lists solely in-frame clones and lacks some. The sample shows around 450,000 clones, 85% to 90% of them seen only once. This specimen consisted of peripheral blood, obtained in a trial of Ad26.COV2.S vaccine versus placebo. Source of these receptors: a person between 18 and 65 years old who received the Ad26.COV2.S COVID-19 vaccine or a placebo.

This chain links TRBV2 with TRBJ1-3; D remains unclear. V lost 8 bases, J lost 4 bases, and 15 bases lay in between. CDR1 is SNHLY and CDR2 is FYNNEI in the germline V gene. This CDR3 is built from 14 residues. The CDR3 is CASHRYKGGNTIYF. For the CDR3, the DNA is TGTGCCAGCCACCGCTATAAGGGAGGAAACACCATATATTTT. The entire variable domain, with the rest obtained from reference TRBV2 and TRBJ1-3, is as follows: EPEVTQTPSHQVTQMGQEVILRCVPISNHLYFYWYRQILGQKVEFLVSFYNNEISEKSEIFDDQFSVERPDGSNFTLKIRSTKLEDSAMYFCASHRYKGGNTIYFGEGSWLTVV.

The gene calls are TRBV10-2 and TRBJ2-7; 8 nucleotides agree with TRBD2. The germline CDR1 and CDR2 sequences are WSHSY and SAAADI. V was clipped by 8 bases and J by 5 bases; unmatched bases: 8. The CDR3 totals 13 residues. The CDR3 spells CASGPGGSHEQYF. In DNA form, the CDR3 reads TGCGCCAGCGGGCCGGGGGGGTCCCACGAGCAGTACTTC.

On this clone: This sample includes further DNA sequences coding for the same CDR3. This chain uses TRBV24-1 with TRBJ2-3; TRBD2 agrees at 10 bases. With 4 bases clipped from V and 3 bases from J, the junction kept 6 bases outside the gene matches. The CDR3 has 16 residues. Germline V gene sequence: CDR1 KGHDR, CDR2 SFDVKD. The CDR3, as DNA: TGTGCCACCAGTGACCTGAGCGGGGGGGGTACAGATACGCAGTATTTT. It specifies CATSDLSGGGTDTQYF.

This chain joins TRBV4-1 and TRBJ1-2, with TRBD1 as a possible D gene (5 bases). Between the trimmed V and J ends, which lost 0 bases and 4 bases, there was a span of 18 bases. This CDR3 has 17 residues. Germline CDR1 and CDR2: MGHRA and YSYEKL. CDR3 nucleotides: TGCGCCAGCAGCCAAGATATTGTAGGGGCTCTCAGCTATGGCTACACCTTC. Its translation: CASSQDIVGALSYGYTF.

The V and J genes are TRBV19 and TRBJ1-1; D uncertain. V was shortened by 6 bases and J by 1 base, with 3 bases between the two germline ends. Germline CDR1 LNHDA, CDR2 SQIVND (reference sequence). There are 11 residues in the CDR3. CDR3 sequence reads: CASSGNTEAFF. The CDR3 DNA follows: TGTGCCAGTAGCGGGAACACTGAAGCTTTCTTT.

The genes are TRBV2 and TRBJ1-2; 10 nucleotides align to TRBD1. CDR3 length: 14 amino acids. Germline V gene sequence: CDR1 SNHLY, CDR2 FYNNEI. V lost 2 bases, J lost 8 bases, and 5 bases stayed unmatched. In DNA, the CDR3 is TGTGCCAGCAGTGAATTGACAGGGGGCGGCGGCTACACCTTC. Encoded protein: CASSELTGGGGYTF. Full variable domain (outside the CDR3, taken from reference TRBV2 and TRBJ1-2): EPEVTQTPSHQVTQMGQEVILRCVPISNHLYFYWYRQILGQKVEFLVSFYNNEISEKSEIFDDQFSVERPDGSNFTLKIRSTKLEDSAMYFCASSELTGGGGYTFGSGTRLTVV.

This clone was seen only a few times. This same CDR3 is encoded by further DNA sequences in the sample. The chain uses TRBV7-9 and TRBJ1-1; D is undetermined. The CDR3 extends over 12 amino acids. The V end lost 2 bases, the J end lost 5 bases, and 6 bases lay between the germline ends. Germline loops: CDR1 SEHNR, CDR2 FQNEAQ (reference sequence). CDR3 in amino acids: CASSLSGTEAFF. The CDR3 DNA reads as TGTGCCAGCAGCTTATCTGGGACTGAAGCTTTCTTT.

The chain combines TRBV24-1 with TRBJ2-1; weak D call: TRBD1 (6 bases). The length of the CDR3 is 14 residues. Germline CDR1 and CDR2: KGHDR and SFDVKD. Trimming took off 4 bases at V and 2 bases at J, with 8 bases between the two ends. CDR3 coding DNA: TGTGCCACCAGTGAAACAGGGCCCTACAATGAGCAGTTCTTC. Protein: CATSETGPYNEQFF.

The gene calls are TRBV5-8 and TRBJ1-2, with 10 bases that match TRBD1. CDR1 and CDR2 from the germline V gene are SGHTS and YDEGEE. Trimming at V came to 4 bases and at J to 7 bases, leaving 7 bases not matched to a gene. The CDR3 runs to 14 residues. As DNA, the CDR3 is TGTGCCAGCAGCCAGGGGGACAGGGGTTTTGGCTACACCTTC. It encodes CASSQGDRGFGYTF.

The chain links TRBV27 to TRBJ2-5; 11 bases map to TRBD2. Germline V gives CDR1 MNHEY, CDR2 SMNVEV (reference sequence). The CDR3 totals 16 residues. V was pared by 5 bases and J by 4 bases, with 9 bases of the junction left unmatched. The CDR3 DNA reads as TGTGCCAGCAGTCCCTCCCTAGCGGGGGGTTTAGAGACCCAGTACTTC. Amino acid sequence: CASSPSLAGGLETQYF.